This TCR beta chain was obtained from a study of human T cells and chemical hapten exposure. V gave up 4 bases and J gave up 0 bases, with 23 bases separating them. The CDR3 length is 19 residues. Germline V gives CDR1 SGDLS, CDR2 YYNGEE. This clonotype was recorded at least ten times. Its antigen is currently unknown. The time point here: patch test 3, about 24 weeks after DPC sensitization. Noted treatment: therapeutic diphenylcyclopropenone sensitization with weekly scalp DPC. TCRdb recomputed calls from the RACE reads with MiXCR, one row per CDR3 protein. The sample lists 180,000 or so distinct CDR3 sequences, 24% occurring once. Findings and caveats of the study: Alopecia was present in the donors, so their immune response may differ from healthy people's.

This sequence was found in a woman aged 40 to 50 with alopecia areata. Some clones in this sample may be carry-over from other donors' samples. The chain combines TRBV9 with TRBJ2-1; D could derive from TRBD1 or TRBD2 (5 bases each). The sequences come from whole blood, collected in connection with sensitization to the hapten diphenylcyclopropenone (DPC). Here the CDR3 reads CASSLSLGRVISSYNEQFF. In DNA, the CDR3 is TGTGCCAGCAGCCTGAGTCTGGGGCGGGTAATAAGCTCCTACAATGAGCAGTTCTTC.